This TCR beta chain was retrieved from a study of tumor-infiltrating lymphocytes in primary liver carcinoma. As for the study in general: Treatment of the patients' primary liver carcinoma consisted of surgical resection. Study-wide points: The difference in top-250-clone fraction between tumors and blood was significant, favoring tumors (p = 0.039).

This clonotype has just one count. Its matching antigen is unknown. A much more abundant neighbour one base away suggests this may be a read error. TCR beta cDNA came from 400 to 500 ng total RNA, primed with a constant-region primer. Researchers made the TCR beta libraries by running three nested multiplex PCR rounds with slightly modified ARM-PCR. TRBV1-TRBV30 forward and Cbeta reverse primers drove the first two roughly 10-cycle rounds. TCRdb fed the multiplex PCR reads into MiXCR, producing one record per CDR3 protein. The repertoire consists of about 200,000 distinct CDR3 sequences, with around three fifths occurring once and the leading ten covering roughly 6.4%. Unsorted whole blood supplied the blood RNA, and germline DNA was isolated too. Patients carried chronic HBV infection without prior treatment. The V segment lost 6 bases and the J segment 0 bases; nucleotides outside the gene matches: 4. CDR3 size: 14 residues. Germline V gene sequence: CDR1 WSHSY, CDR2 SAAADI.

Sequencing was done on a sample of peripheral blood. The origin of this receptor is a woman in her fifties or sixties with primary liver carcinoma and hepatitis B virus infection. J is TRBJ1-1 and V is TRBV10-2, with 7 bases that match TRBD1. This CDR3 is CASRTGYMNTEAFF. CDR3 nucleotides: TGCGCCAGCAGGACAGGGTACATGAACACTGAAGCTTTCTTT.